This T cell receptor beta chain originates from a study of human T cells and chemical hapten exposure. TCRdb fed the RACE reads into MiXCR, producing one record per CDR3 protein. The table records approximately 320,000 distinct CDR3 sequences, 5.5% of them present only once. There are 17 residues in the CDR3. Germline CDR1 and CDR2: MNHNY and SVGAGI (reference sequence). Germline trimming cut 2 bases from V and 4 bases from J; bases unmatched to any gene: 10. Indicated time point: pre-sensitization, week 0. Treatment: therapeutic diphenylcyclopropenone sensitization with weekly scalp DPC. The clonotype originates from a young woman with alopecia areata. Some clones in this sample may be carry-over from other donors' samples. Here the sequenced sample was whole blood, taken in connection with sensitization to the hapten diphenylcyclopropenone (DPC). V usage is TRBV6-6 and J usage is TRBJ2-3, with 9 bases identical to TRBD2. The CDR3 loop reads CASSYGRSGGFSDTQYF. In nucleotides, the CDR3 is TGTGCCAGCAGTTACGGGCGGAGCGGGGGGTTTTCAGATACGCAGTATTTT.